Listed below are T cell receptor beta chains from one sample, sequenced in a study of human T cells and chemical hapten exposure. MiXCR, run by TCRdb on the RACE reads, gives a single entry per CDR3 protein. Of about 52,000 distinct CDR3 sequences in the sample, roughly 9.6% were seen once. The sequences come from whole blood, collected in connection with sensitization to the hapten diphenylcyclopropenone (DPC). These receptors were collected from a woman between 40 and 55 years old with alopecia areata. Some clones in this sample may be carry-over from other donors' samples. The CDR3 runs from the conserved cysteine through the conserved F or W. The D gene is left open where the match is weak. The size of a clone is reported for some rows only, either as once, few or many, or as a class for expanded clones.

NA	TRBJ1-1	TRBV3-1	NA	CASSQGLRDTEAFF	TGTGCCAGCAGCCAAGGCCTTAGGGACACTGAAGCTTTCTTT
NA	TRBJ2-4	TRBV5-1	NA	CASSLILSSGSLPESIQYF	TGCGCCAGCAGCTTGATTCTTTCTTCGGGTAGCCTACCTGAATCCATTCAGTACTTC
many	TRBJ1-5	TRBV6-2/TRBV6-3	NA	CASTSQGGGNQPQHF	TGTGCCAGCACCTCACAGGGTGGAGGCAATCAGCCCCAGCATTTT
NA	TRBJ2-5	TRBV28	TRBD1	CASSYTAGQGQETQYF	TGTGCCAGCAGTTACACCGCGGGACAGGGGCAAGAGACCCAGTACTTC
few	TRBJ2-7	TRBV27	NA	CASSPPAREQYF	TGTGCCAGCAGTCCTCCAGCGCGGGAGCAGTACTTC
NA	TRBJ2-1	TRBV9	NA	CASSADLVSYNEQFF	TGTGCCAGCAGCGCCGACTTGGTCTCCTACAATGAGCAGTTCTTC
NA	TRBJ2-5	TRBV5-6	NA	CASSPEGTGRGETQYF	TGTGCCAGCAGCCCCGAAGGAACGGGACGGGGAGAGACCCAGTACTTC
many	TRBJ1-1	TRBV30	TRBD1	CAWTRQGGTEAFF	TGTGCCTGGACCCGACAGGGAGGCACTGAAGCTTTCTTT
many	TRBJ2-1	TRBV12-3/TRBV12-4	TRBD2	CASSWGGRLGNEQFF	TGTGCCAGCAGTTGGGGCGGGAGGCTGGGTAATGAGCAGTTCTTC
few	TRBJ1-3	TRBV27	NA	CASSSGGPGNTIYF	TGTGCCAGCAGTTCTGGGGGGCCGGGAAACACCATATATTTT
few	TRBJ2-7	TRBV10-1	TRBD2	CASTQPRTSGRLVYEQYF	TGCGCCAGCACCCAACCCCGGACTAGCGGGAGGCTCGTCTACGAGCAGTACTTC
many	TRBJ2-3	TRBV2	NA	CASIWGGLIDTQYF	TGTGCCAGCATATGGGGCGGGCTTATCGATACGCAGTATTTT
many	TRBJ2-3	TRBV2	TRBD2	CASSQRGTSGPLTDTQYF	TGTGCCAGCAGTCAGCGGGGGACTAGCGGACCCCTCACAGATACGCAGTATTTT
NA	TRBJ2-1	TRBV7-2	NA	CASSSDLGDEQFF	TGTGCCAGCAGCTCGGACCTGGGGGATGAGCAGTTCTTC
few	TRBJ1-5	TRBV28	NA	CASSLPGGMGNQPQHF	TGTGCCAGCAGTCTCCCGGGAGGAATGGGCAATCAGCCCCAGCATTTT
few	TRBJ1-1	TRBV6-2/TRBV6-3	TRBD1	CASNDRGLRTEAFF	TGTGCCAGTAACGACAGGGGCTTGAGAACTGAAGCTTTCTTT
few	TRBJ2-3	TRBV11-2	TRBD2	CASSFLAGDRTDTQYF	TGTGCCAGCAGCTTTTTAGCGGGGGATCGCACAGATACGCAGTATTTT
NA	TRBJ1-2	TRBV18	TRBD1	CASSSGQDYGYTF	TGTGCCAGCTCATCGGGACAGGACTATGGCTACACCTTC
many	TRBJ1-6	TRBV11-2	NA	CASSLAESSYNSPLHF	TGTGCCAGCAGCTTAGCGGAGAGCTCCTATAATTCACCCCTCCACTTT
few	TRBJ2-3	TRBV4-3	NA	CASTEEASNTDTQYF	TGCGCCAGCACCGAAGAGGCCTCCAACACAGATACGCAGTATTTT
NA	TRBJ1-1	TRBV3-1	TRBD1	CASSSENRGRTEAFF	TGTGCCAGCAGCTCCGAAAACAGGGGGCGGACTGAAGCTTTCTTT
few	TRBJ2-5	TRBV5-1	NA	CASSLTPQETQYF	TGCGCCAGCAGCTTGACTCCGCAAGAGACCCAGTACTTC
NA	TRBJ1-2	TRBV19	NA	CASSRNRMNGYTF	TGTGCCAGTAGTCGAAACAGAATGAACGGCTACACCTTC
many	TRBJ2-3	TRBV11-2	NA	CASRQSTDTQYF	TGTGCCAGCAGACAAAGCACAGATACGCAGTATTTT
many	TRBJ1-1	TRBV3-1	NA	CASSLHGEDTEAFF	TGTGCCAGCAGCCTGCATGGGGAGGACACTGAAGCTTTCTTT
NA	TRBJ2-5	TRBV7-2	NA	CASSLGLVPETQYF	TGTGCCAGCAGCTTAGGGCTGGTTCCGGAGACCCAGTACTTC
many	TRBJ2-1	TRBV7-9	TRBD2	CASTGTSGYSYNEQFF	TGTGCCAGCACCGGGACTAGCGGGTACTCCTACAATGAGCAGTTCTTC
NA	TRBJ2-4	TRBV7-9	TRBD1	CASSRGQRENIQYF	TGTGCCAGCAGCCGGGGACAGCGAGAAAACATTCAGTACTTC
NA	TRBJ1-2	TRBV28	TRBD1	CASIPQGRSGYTF	TGTGCCAGCATACCACAGGGGAGGTCTGGCTACACCTTC
NA	TRBJ1-1	TRBV12-3/TRBV12-4	NA	CASSSPPLWTEAFF	TGTGCCAGCAGTAGCCCCCCCCTGTGGACTGAAGCTTTCTTT
many	TRBJ2-1	TRBV12-3/TRBV12-4	TRBD2	CASRPQALLAGGAWGHNNEQFF	TGTGCCAGCAGACCTCAGGCTTTACTAGCGGGAGGCGCGTGGGGACACAACAATGAGCAGTTCTTC
many	TRBJ1-5	TRBV2	TRBD1	CASSRQGLGNQPQHF	TGTGCCAGCAGTCGACAGGGCTTAGGGAATCAGCCCCAGCATTTT
NA	TRBJ2-6	TRBV10-3	TRBD1	CATSGPGGLVSGANVLTF	TGTGCCACCTCAGGTCCAGGGGGATTAGTATCTGGGGCCAACGTCCTGACTTTC
NA	TRBJ2-3	TRBV5-6	NA	CASGTSTDTQYF	TGTGCCAGCGGAACTAGCACAGATACGCAGTATTTT
many	TRBJ1-1	TRBV7-9	NA	CASSHNRDASF	TGTGCCAGCAGTCATAATCGGGACGCCTCCTTT
many	TRBJ2-3	TRBV12-3/TRBV12-4	NA	CASSPLSSEAQYF	TGTGCCAGCAGCCCATTGTCATCGGAGGCGCAGTATTTT
many	TRBJ2-3	TRBV20-1	NA	CSASLDHRRDTQYF	TGCAGTGCTAGCCTAGACCACCGTCGGGATACGCAGTATTTT
many	TRBJ2-1	TRBV12-5	TRBD1	CASALGQGYNEQFF	TGTGCTAGTGCCCTGGGACAGGGTTACAATGAGCAGTTCTTC
many	TRBJ2-5	TRBV18	NA	CASSPRNQETQYF	TGTGCCAGCTCACCCAGAAACCAAGAGACCCAGTACTTC
many	TRBJ1-2	TRBV2	NA	CASSTNRDRGYTF	TGTGCCAGCAGCACAAACAGGGATCGCGGCTACACCTTC
NA	TRBJ1-6	TRBV4-3	NA	CASSQESAPNSPLHF	TGCGCCAGCAGCCAAGAATCAGCCCCTAATTCACCCCTCCACTTT
NA	TRBJ1-4	TRBV10-3	NA	CAISRDFADEKLFF	TGTGCCATCAGCCGGGATTTCGCGGATGAAAAACTGTTTTTT
many	TRBJ2-1	TRBV21-1	NA	CASTLERGGPADEQFF	TGTGCCAGCACTCTCGAGAGGGGTGGGCCGGCGGATGAGCAGTTCTTC
many	TRBJ1-2	TRBV28	NA	CASGGDAGFDYGYTF	TGTGCCAGTGGAGGTGACGCGGGGTTTGATTATGGCTACACCTTC
many	TRBJ2-1	TRBV18	TRBD2	CASSPGPLADEQFF	TGTGCCAGCTCACCAGGCCCACTAGCGGATGAGCAGTTCTTC
few	TRBJ2-7	TRBV2	NA	CASRLELLGEQYF	TGTGCCAGCAGGCTAGAACTCCTCGGCGAGCAGTACTTC
few	TRBJ2-1	TRBV11-2	TRBD2	CASSSPITPGLALAEQFF	TGTGCCAGCAGCTCTCCAATTACGCCGGGACTAGCGTTGGCCGAGCAGTTCTTC
NA	TRBJ1-2	TRBV12-3/TRBV12-4	NA	CASSSPGGAANYGYTF	TGTGCCAGCAGTTCCCCGGGGGGCGCTGCTAACTATGGCTACACCTTC
NA	TRBJ1-4	TRBV12-3/TRBV12-4	TRBD1	CASSPPGQRLEKLFF	TGTGCCAGCAGTCCCCCGGGACAGCGTCTGGAAAAACTGTTTTTT
NA	TRBJ2-3	TRBV5-1	NA	CASSGGQGPDTQYF	TGCGCCAGCAGCGGGGGGCAGGGACCAGATACGCAGTATTTT
many	TRBJ2-7	TRBV6-2/TRBV6-3	NA	CASSETGSSYEQYF	TGTGCCAGCAGTGAAACAGGTAGCTCCTACGAGCAGTACTTC
NA	TRBJ1-4	TRBV27	TRBD1	CASSFRGQGNEKLFF	TGTGCCAGCAGTTTCCGGGGACAGGGTAATGAAAAACTGTTTTTT
many	TRBJ1-5	TRBV5-1	TRBD1	CASAQGAGQPQHF	TGCGCCAGCGCACAGGGGGCCGGTCAGCCCCAGCATTTT